One TCR beta chain is described in this entry. Method: immunoSEQ multiplex PCR; TCRdb's copy keeps in-frame clones and lacks some. The sample contains 200,000 to 250,000 clones, about 87% of which appear only once. The sample is drawn from a study of blood T cell repertoires in COVID-19. CDR3 size: 16 residues. Looked up from germline, CDR1 is MNHEY and CDR2 is SMNVEV (reference sequence). The V and J ends lost 1 base and 0 bases respectively, with 13 bases between them. The sequenced sample consisted of PBMCs or T cells enriched from blood (not recorded which). This chain connects TRBV27 to TRBJ2-7, with D unclear. The receptor's source is a woman between 25 and 40 years old who had recovered from COVID-19. The CDR3 bases are TGTGCCAGCAGTTTATTCCGTCCCCCCAGCTCCTACGAGCAGTACTTC. As protein: CASSLFRPPSSYEQYF.